A single sample is the source of the 26 T cell receptor beta chains below, sequenced in a study of vaccination effects on CD4 cells after COVID-19 (dated by TCRdb to 2021 to 2024). No antigen has been assigned to these receptors. After more than 9 days of culture, CD4+ T cells were isolated with the EasySep CD4+ T cell isolation kit. Participants received two doses of either the BNT162b2 or the mRNA-1273 mRNA SARS-CoV-2 vaccine. Receptors were amplified or captured by the immunoSEQ multiplex PCR assay. The immuneACCESS repertoire file appears here via TCRdb, limited to in-frame rearrangements. These files lack a portion of the clones; in checked studies, under half of the deficit traces to unresolved V genes, and the cause of the others is not known. The table for this sample lists approximately 61,000 clones; nearly 80% of them were counted only once. The ten largest clones capture 3.5% to 5% of the sample.

The sample in question was CD4+ T cells from PBMCs cultured without peptide, obtained after COVID-19 vaccination. These TCRs come from a human donor who received a COVID-19 vaccine.

The genes are TRBV7-3 and TRBJ1-1; D perhaps matches TRBD1 (5 bases). This CDR3 spans 14 amino acids. V lost 6 bases and J 9 bases, leaving 20 bases between the germline ends. Germline V gene data show CDR1 as SGHTA and CDR2 as FQGTGA. The CDR3 DNA reads as TGTGCCAGCAGAACGGGACTCCAGTCGGAAAAAGCTTTCTTT. Its protein product is CASRTGLQSEKAFF.

This chain links TRBV6-4 with TRBJ2-7; 10 nucleotides agree with TRBD2. CDR3 length: 17 residues. From germline, CDR1 is MRHNA and CDR2 SNTAGT. Trimming removed 9 bases from V and 0 bases from J; junction bases left unmatched: 14. Written as DNA, the CDR3 is TGTGCCAGAGTGACTAGCGGGTCTGTCGGTGGCTCCTACGAGCAGTACTTC. Protein: CARVTSGSVGGSYEQYF.

This rearrangement joins TRBV12-3 or TRBV12-4 to TRBJ1-4, with TRBD1 as a possible D gene (5 bases). V dropped 3 bases and J dropped 11 bases, with 13 bases sitting between them. There are 13 residues in the CDR3. In DNA form, the CDR3 reads TGTGCCAGCAGTTTTCCAGGGTTCGGGAAACTGTTTTTT. This gives the protein CASSFPGFGKLFF.

The chain carries TRBV5-6 and TRBJ1-6; D ambiguous. Germline CDR1 and CDR2: SGHDT and YYEEEE. The CDR3 has 14 residues. Trimming cost V 0 bases and J 9 bases, with 10 bases left between them. CDR3 amino acids: CASSLGRLGSPLHF. Written as DNA, the CDR3 is TGTGCCAGCAGCTTGGGGAGGTTGGGTTCACCCCTCCACTTT.

The chain employs TRBV18 and TRBJ2-1; tentatively, D is TRBD2 (6 bases). Trimming cost V 2 bases and J 5 bases, with 16 bases left between them. The CDR3 length is 16 residues. Germline V CDR1 and CDR2: KGHSH, LQKENI. In DNA, the CDR3 is TGTGCCAGCTCACCAAATGGGGGGAGTAGTAACAATGAGCAGTTCTTC. Translating it yields CASSPNGGSSNNEQFF.

The chain has TRBV7-2 and TRBJ2-7; 11 bases map to TRBD2. The CDR3 is made up of 17 amino acids. V lost 2 bases and J lost 3; bases outside the gene matches: 9. Germline V lookup: CDR1 SGHTA, CDR2 FQGNSA. CDR3 coding DNA: TGTGCCAGCAGCTTATTAGCGGGAGGGCAATTCTACTACGAGCAGTACTTC. Encoded protein: CASSLLAGGQFYYEQYF.

V and J are TRBV7-2 and TRBJ2-5, with TRBD1 matching 10 bases. V gave up 5 bases and J gave up 1 base; unmatched junction bases: 7. This CDR3 contains 16 residues. In germline, CDR1 is SGHTA, CDR2 FQGNSA. The CDR3 loop is CASSKGTGALQETQYF. The CDR3 nucleotides read TGTGCCAGCAGCAAGGGGACAGGGGCTCTCCAAGAGACCCAGTACTTC. Supplemented by reference TRBV7-2 and TRBJ2-5, the full variable domain reads GAGVSQSPSNKVTEKGKDVELRCDPISGHTALYWYRQSLGQGLEFLIYFQGNSAPDKSGLPSDRFSAERTGGSVSTLTIQRTQQEDSAVYLCASSKGTGALQETQYFGPGTRLLVL.

The V call is TRBV12-3 or TRBV12-4, the J call TRBJ2-1; no clear D. The V gene lost 3 bases and the J gene lost 8 bases, with 11 bases spanning the gap. CDR3 length: 13 amino acids. The CDR3 coding sequence is TGTGCCAGCAGTTTGACGTATCTGTATGAGCAGTTCTTC. Its protein is CASSLTYLYEQFF.

CDR3 loop: CAWSVLQFGNTIYF. DNA for the CDR3: TGTGCCTGGAGTGTACTACAGTTCGGAAACACCATATATTTT. The chain joins TRBV30 to TRBJ1-3; no firm D call. Germline CDR1 is GTSNPN and CDR2 is SVGIG (reference sequence). The CDR3 runs to 14 residues. V gave up 0 bases and J gave up 4 bases, with 10 bases separating them.

The genes are TRBV5-8 and TRBJ2-7; 7 positions agree with TRBD1. This CDR3 is built from 14 residues. V trimming: 7 bases; J trimming: 2 bases; junction bases outside the gene matches: 9. The germline CDR1 and CDR2 sequences are SGHTS and YDEGEE. The CDR3 nucleotides are TGTGCCAGCGTCCTACAGGGGCGTACCTACGAGCAGTACTTC. Translated: CASVLQGRTYEQYF. Complete variable domain (other parts from reference TRBV5-8 and TRBJ2-7): EAGVTQSPTHLIKTRGQQATLRCSPISGHTSVYWYQQALGLGLQFLLWYDEGEERNRGNFPPRFSGRQFPNYSSELNVNALELEDSALYLCASVLQGRTYEQYFGPGTRLTVT.

This clone was detected only a few times. CDR3 in amino acids: CASSPYARVNTGELFF. The CDR3 DNA reads as TGTGCCAGCAGTCCCTATGCGCGGGTGAACACCGGGGAGCTGTTTTTT. The V call is TRBV28, the J call TRBJ2-2, with D possibly TRBD2 on 5 matching bases. The V gene's germline CDR1 is MDHEN and CDR2 SYDVKM. Trimming cost V 5 bases and J 1 base, with 14 bases left between them. The CDR3 has 16 amino acids.

The J gene is TRBJ1-1, the V gene TRBV27, with 10 bases lining up with TRBD1. The CDR3 is 19 residues long. Germline CDR1 reads MNHEY; CDR2 reads SMNVEV (reference sequence). The V segment lost 0 bases and the J segment 3 bases; nucleotides outside the gene matches: 13. CDR3 coding DNA: TGTGCCAGCAGTTTATCCCGGTTCCGACGGGACAGGGGAGACACTGAAGCTTTCTTT. Translating it yields CASSLSRFRRDRGDTEAFF.

This clone was detected only once. This chain uses TRBV24-1 with TRBJ2-5, with D perhaps matching TRBD1 (6 bases). The CDR3 has 15 amino acids. V lost 4 bases and J 1 base, leaving 12 bases between the germline ends. Looked up from germline, CDR1 is KGHDR and CDR2 is SFDVKD. CDR3 residues: CATSDVYRAQETQYF. The CDR3 DNA reads as TGTGCCACCAGTGACGTGTACAGGGCCCAAGAGACCCAGTACTTC.

Regarding this clone: The limits of the CDR3 on the DNA are not certain, so only TCRdb's listed CDR3 is given. The rearrangement uses TRBV28 and TRBJ1-2; TRBD1 was called by the table and not checked on the DNA. Germline V CDR1 and CDR2: MDHEN, SYDVKM. The CDR3 length equals 16 residues, ends included. The CDR3 spells CASILGGTGANYGYTF.

V gene TRBV18 combines with J gene TRBJ2-1, with D tentatively TRBD1 (6 bases). V dropped 4 bases and J dropped 9 bases, with 16 bases sitting between them. Germline CDR1 is KGHSH and CDR2 is LQKENI. The CDR3 totals 14 residues. This CDR3 reads CASSQGGRGGEQFF. CDR3 coding DNA: TGTGCCAGCTCACAGGGTGGCAGGGGCGGTGAGCAGTTCTTC.

The chain employs TRBV7-9 and TRBJ1-5, with D possibly TRBD1 on 5 matching bases. CDR1 and CDR2 (germline): SEHNR, FQNEAQ (reference sequence). Trimming cost V 4 bases and J 2 bases, with 9 bases left between them. This CDR3 comprises 14 residues. As DNA, the CDR3 is TGTGCCAGCAGCTCCGGGACGGGCAATCAGCCCCAGCATTTT. Protein sequence: CASSSGTGNQPQHF.

The gene calls are TRBV12-3 or TRBV12-4 and TRBJ2-1; unclear D gene. Trimming took 5 bases from V and 5 from J, leaving 4 bases between them. The CDR3 is made up of 11 amino acids. The CDR3, as DNA: TGTGCCAGCAGTCTGGACAATGAGCAGTTCTTC. It is translated as CASSLDNEQFF.

The chain combines TRBV11-2 with TRBJ2-5; D call uncertain. The germline V gene has CDR1 SGHAT and CDR2 FQNNGV. CDR3 length equals 14 residues. The V end was cut by 1 base, the J end by 2 bases, with 8 bases between. CDR3 sequence reads: CASSLAPAQETQYF. The CDR3 DNA reads as TGTGCCAGCAGCTTAGCTCCAGCACAAGAGACCCAGTACTTC.

The chain joins TRBV1 to TRBJ2-7. TRBV1 is a pseudogene segment. The CDR3 sequence is 15 residues long. The CDR3 nucleotides read TGCACCAGCAGCCAAGATTGCAGCCCCGGCTACGAGCAGTACTTC. This codes for CTSSQDCSPGYEQYF.

This clone showed up just a few times. The rearrangement joins TRBV30 to TRBJ1-1; D gene ambiguous. Per germline, CDR1 GTSNPN and CDR2 SVGIG (reference sequence). The CDR3 is 12 residues long. Trimming took off 0 bases at V and 7 bases at J, with 9 bases between the two ends. CDR3 coding DNA: TGTGCCTGGAGTGTATGGAGATGTGAAGCTTTCTTT. It translates to CAWSVWRCEAFF.

The V and J genes are TRBV7-8 and TRBJ2-5; TRBD2 matches 11 bases. The CDR3 is 16 residues long. In germline, CDR1 is SGHVS, CDR2 FQNEAQ. The junction had 2 bases not matched to a gene; V was cut back by 1 base and J by 1 base. CDR3 protein: CASSLGLAGGQETQYF. The CDR3 nucleotides read TGTGCCAGCAGCTTAGGTCTAGCGGGGGGCCAAGAGACCCAGTACTTC.

This chain links TRBV5-5 with TRBJ2-3; 12 bases map to TRBD1. Looked up from germline, CDR1 is SGHKS and CDR2 is YYEKEE (reference sequence). The CDR3 contains 17 residues. The junction had 5 bases not matched to a gene; V was cut back by 2 bases and J by 1 base. The CDR3 DNA follows: TGTGCCAGCAGCTTCGGGGACAGGGGGCGTCGCACAGATACGCAGTATTTT. As protein: CASSFGDRGRRTDTQYF.

The gene calls are TRBV5-1 and TRBJ2-3; D possibly corresponds to TRBD2 (6 bases). V gave up 4 bases and J gave up 5 bases, with 17 bases separating them. The CDR3 is 15 amino acids. Germline CDR1 is SGHRS and CDR2 is YFSETQ. The CDR3 sequence is CASSPRGSPGDTQYF. CDR3 nucleotides: TGCGCCAGCAGCCCGCGGGGATCCCCCGGAGATACGCAGTATTTT.

This clone was seen a single time. In the same sample, other DNA sequences code for this CDR3. The genes are TRBV11-2 and TRBJ2-3; D not resolved. From germline, CDR1 is SGHAT and CDR2 FQNNGV. The CDR3 covers 13 residues. Trimming took off 3 bases at V and 0 bases at J, with 4 bases between the two ends. The CDR3 nucleotides are TGTGCCAGCAGCTTGGAGAGCACAGATACGCAGTATTTT. This translates into CASSLESTDTQYF.

The chain employs TRBV29-1 and TRBJ1-5; TRBD1 matches at 8 bases. Germline lookup yields CDR1 SQVTM and CDR2 ANQGSEA. V shed 5 bases, J shed 5 bases, and the junction held 2 bases outside the gene matches. This CDR3 contains 12 residues. CDR3 DNA: TGCAGCGTTCAGACAGGGGATCAGCCCCAGCATTTT. As protein: CSVQTGDQPQHF.

The chain joins TRBV7-2 to TRBJ2-3, with 9 positions matching TRBD2. CDR3 length: 17 residues. Germline assignment: CDR1 SGHTA and CDR2 FQGNSA. The V segment lost 1 base and the J segment 3 bases; nucleotides outside the gene matches: 8. The CDR3 loop is CASSLGGSGGRTDTQYF. For the CDR3, the DNA is TGTGCCAGCAGCTTAGGAGGTAGCGGGGGACGAACAGATACGCAGTATTTT. The whole variable domain, remainder taken from reference TRBV7-2 and TRBJ2-3, is GAGVSQSPSNKVTEKGKDVELRCDPISGHTALYWYRQSLGQGLEFLIYFQGNSAPDKSGLPSDRFSAERTGGSVSTLTIQRTQQEDSAVYLCASSLGGSGGRTDTQYFGPGTRLTVL.